This T cell receptor (beta chain) was sequenced during a study of blood T cell repertoires in COVID-19. Profiled with immunoSEQ multiplex PCR; TCRdb holds only in-frame clones, not every one. The table has about 220,000 clones, under 90% seen once. The germline V gene has CDR1 SGHRS and CDR2 YFSETQ. This CDR3 contains 14 residues. V dropped 4 bases and J dropped 0 bases, with 7 bases sitting between them. Participant-given clinical history determined each cohort assignment. Sequencing input: PBMCs or T cells enriched from blood (not recorded which). V usage is TRBV5-1 and J usage is TRBJ2-2, with D hard to call. The source of this sequence is an older woman who had recovered from COVID-19. The CDR3, as DNA: TGCGCCAGCAGCGGGCAGGCGAACACCGGGGAGCTGTTTTTT. It yields the protein CASSGQANTGELFF.